The 18 T cell receptor beta chains listed next were all sequenced from one sample in a study of T cell changes during pregnancy in multiple sclerosis. The data were produced by immunoSEQ multiplex PCR, yet TCRdb's version contains in-frame clones alone and is incomplete. The profile covers 90,000 to 120,000 clones, with about nine tenths appearing a single time and about 0.78% taken by the ten largest. Source: peripheral blood, taken in the third trimester of pregnancy. These receptors were taken from a female donor in good health, enrolled as a control in a pregnancy study.

This rearrangement joins TRBV6-6 to TRBJ2-7; 9 bases align to TRBD1. This CDR3 spans 15 amino acids. V shed 6 bases and J 0 bases; nucleotides not matched to a gene: 6. Germline V gene lookup returns CDR1 MNHNY and CDR2 SVGAGI (reference sequence). CDR3 DNA sequence: TGTGCCAGCAGGAGGGACAGGGACGTCTCCTACGAGCAGTACTTC. The encoded protein is CASRRDRDVSYEQYF.

The CDR3 spells CASLRQGPGELFF. The CDR3 DNA reads TGTGCCAGCCTTCGACAGGGGCCCGGGGAGCTGTTTTTT. The rearrangement uses TRBV5-4 and TRBJ2-2; TRBD1 matches at 8 bases. The length of the CDR3 is 13 residues. In germline, CDR1 is SGHNT, CDR2 YYREEE (reference sequence). Germline trimming cut 7 bases from V and 6 bases from J; bases unmatched to any gene: 5.

This chain joins TRBV9 and TRBJ2-7, with D perhaps matching TRBD1 (5 bases). From germline, CDR1 is SGDLS and CDR2 YYNGEE. Trimming took 0 bases from V and 2 from J, leaving 12 bases between them. The CDR3 loop spans 15 amino acids. For the CDR3, the DNA is TGTGCCAGCAGCGTAGAATCAGGGTGGACCTACGAGCAGTACTTC. Its translation: CASSVESGWTYEQYF.

This chain links TRBV14 with TRBJ2-1; 8 nucleotides align to TRBD1. This CDR3 comprises 16 residues. J was trimmed by 7 bases and V by 4 bases; bases with no gene match: 12. Germline V lookup: CDR1 SGHDN, CDR2 FVKESK. This chain's CDR3 is CASSPGGAGGLNEQFF. The CDR3 region has the DNA TGTGCCAGCAGCCCGGGCGGGGCAGGGGGCTTAAATGAGCAGTTCTTC.

This chain links TRBV7-2 with TRBJ2-5; 7 bases map to TRBD2. CDR1 is SGHTA, CDR2 FQGNSA, per germline. J gave up 4 bases and V 5 bases, and 4 bases lay outside the gene matches. There are 13 residues in the CDR3. The CDR3 nucleotides are TGTGCCAGCAGCCCCTCGGGGGGAGAGACCCAGTACTTC. This codes for CASSPSGGETQYF.

J is TRBJ2-5 and V is TRBV23-1; 10 bases align to TRBD1. TRBV23-1 is recorded as an ORF, its role being uncertain. J gave up 5 bases and V 5 bases, and 5 bases lay outside the gene matches. The CDR3 has 14 amino acids. CDR3 nucleotides: TGCGCCAGCAGTAGACAGGGGGCATGTGAGACCCAGTACTTC. Its translation: CASSRQGACETQYF.

The chain joins TRBV27 to TRBJ1-1, with a possible D match to TRBD1 (6 bases). This CDR3 is 15 amino acids long. Between the trimmed V and J ends, which lost 5 bases and 7 bases, there was a span of 20 bases. Germline V lookup: CDR1 MNHEY, CDR2 SMNVEV (reference sequence). This chain's CDR3 is CASSPTPRQGREAFF. The CDR3 region has the DNA TGTGCCAGCAGTCCCACGCCCCGGCAGGGGCGTGAAGCTTTCTTT.

V and J are TRBV19 and TRBJ2-3; 8 bases align to TRBD1. CDR1 LNHDA and CDR2 SQIVND come from the germline V gene (reference sequence). Trimming at V came to 5 bases and at J to 6 bases, leaving 13 bases not matched to a gene. The CDR3 runs 16 residues. The CDR3 DNA follows: TGTGCCAGTAGTGGGGCATGGGCAGGGGGCTGGGATACGCAGTATTTT. Translating gives CASSGAWAGGWDTQYF.

The V call is TRBV14, the J call TRBJ2-3; 10 bases align to TRBD2. Germline loops: CDR1 SGHDN, CDR2 FVKESK. The CDR3 consists of 14 residues. J was trimmed by 1 base and V by 7 bases; bases with no gene match: 2. CDR3 DNA sequence: TGTGCCAGCAACCTAGCGGGGGGCACAGATACGCAGTATTTT. Protein product: CASNLAGGTDTQYF.

The V and J genes are TRBV10-1 and TRBJ2-7, with D unresolved. Germline V gene data show CDR1 as WNHNN and CDR2 as SYGVQD (reference sequence). This CDR3 is 14 amino acids long. V was cut by 4 bases and J by 6 bases, with 16 bases left in between. Written as DNA, the CDR3 is TGCGCCAGCAGTGCCCCGACTCCTCTCACCGAGCAGTACTTC. Its protein is CASSAPTPLTEQYF.

This clone has just one count. The genes are TRBV4-2 and TRBJ2-5; the D gene is possibly TRBD2 (6 bases). CDR1 is LGHNA and CDR2 is YNFKEQ in the germline V gene. The CDR3 runs 14 residues. The V gene lost 4 bases and the J gene lost 5 bases, with 14 bases spanning the gap. Written as DNA, the CDR3 is TGTGCCAGCAGCCCCACCCGGGGGAGGGAGACCCAGTACTTC. This translates into CASSPTRGRETQYF.

This clone was detected a few times. The chain employs TRBV2 and TRBJ1-1; 7 positions agree with TRBD1. This CDR3 is 16 amino acids long. Germline V CDR1 and CDR2: SNHLY, FYNNEI. V lost 3 bases to trimming and J lost 1 base; unmatched junction nucleotides: 8. CDR3 in DNA: TGTGCCAGCAGTGATATTTTAACAGGGGCGAACACTGAAGCTTTCTTT. Translating it yields CASSDILTGANTEAFF.

The V and J genes are TRBV6-4 and TRBJ1-2, with a tentative D call TRBD1 (6 bases). Looked up from germline, CDR1 is MRHNA and CDR2 is SNTAGT. Trimming removed 5 bases from V and 2 bases from J, with 9 bases in between. CDR3 length: 13 residues. In DNA, the CDR3 is TGTGCCAGCAGTCCAGGGGCCAACTATGGCTACACCTTC. It is translated as CASSPGANYGYTF.

This clone was found a few times. The genes are TRBV5-1 and TRBJ1-1, with 7 bases lining up with TRBD1. V lost 5 bases, J lost 2 bases, and 6 bases stayed unmatched. The V gene's germline CDR1 is SGHRS and CDR2 YFSETQ. This CDR3 spans 14 amino acids. In DNA, the CDR3 is TGCGCCAGCAGACTGGACAGGACTAACACTGAAGCTTTCTTT. Its translation: CASRLDRTNTEAFF.

This clone has a single count. The chain recombines TRBV10-3 with TRBJ1-2, with D hard to call. The CDR3 has 14 residues. V was cut by 3 bases and J by 1 base, with 9 bases left in between. The V gene's germline CDR1 is ENHRY and CDR2 SYGVKD. The CDR3 sequence is CAISDSGVNYGYTF. CDR3 DNA: TGTGCCATCAGTGATTCCGGGGTTAACTATGGCTACACCTTC.

The chain couples TRBV30 to TRBJ2-3, with a possible D match to TRBD2 (6 bases). Germline V gene sequence: CDR1 GTSNPN, CDR2 SVGIG (reference sequence). CDR3 length: 14 amino acids. Trimming pared 2 bases from V and 2 bases from J, leaving 11 bases between. In DNA form, the CDR3 reads TGTGCCTGGAGTAGGCTAGCGAACACAGATACGCAGTATTTT. Amino acids: CAWSRLANTDTQYF.

This clone was detected only once. The rearrangement uses TRBV25-1 and TRBJ1-1; no clear D gene. V was trimmed by 6 bases and J by 7 bases, leaving 9 bases between them. The CDR3 has 11 amino acids. Germline assignment: CDR1 MGHDK and CDR2 SYGVNS. DNA for the CDR3: TGTGCCAGCAGAGGAGTTAGTGAAGCTTTCTTT. Translation: CASRGVSEAFF.

The CDR3 DNA sequence: TGTGCCAGCAGTTTATACAGGGGATCAGATACGCAGTATTTT. Translation gives CASSLYRGSDTQYF. This chain joins TRBV27 and TRBJ2-3, with 7 nucleotides matching TRBD1. This CDR3 is 14 amino acids long. Germline CDR1 and CDR2: MNHEY and SMNVEV (reference sequence). The V and J ends lost 1 base and 4 bases, in that order; junction bases with no gene match: 2.